The 2 T cell receptor beta chains reported below all come from one sample, sequenced in a study of T-cell memory formation after mild COVID-19. TCRdb reprocessed the 5' RACE reads via MiXCR and lists one record per CDR3 protein. The table lists hundreds of thousands of distinct CDR3 sequences, around 15% of them singletons. The sample taken for sequencing was PBMCs or a T cell subset sorted from them (not recorded which). Receptors originate from a man between 18 and 35 years old who had mild COVID-19 (a few samples of this study predate the infection). Cell type and time point are not known.

In this sample, this clonotype turned up many times. V gene TRBV5-1 combines with J gene TRBJ2-7, with unresolved D. In germline, CDR1 is SGHRS, CDR2 YFSETQ. Trimming cost V 4 bases and J 6 bases, with 17 bases left between them. The CDR3 extends over 14 amino acids. The CDR3 DNA reads TGCGCCAGCAGCCTAGGGCAGTTACAAGGCGAGCAGTACTTC. It specifies CASSLGQLQGEQYF.

This sequence joins TRBV7-3 and TRBJ2-3, with D perhaps matching TRBD1 or TRBD2 (5 bases each). CDR3 length equals 12 residues. The germline V gene has CDR1 SGHTA and CDR2 FQGTGA. Trimming left V 1 base short and J 7 bases short, with 6 bases between. The CDR3, as DNA: TGTGCCAGCAGCTTAAGGGGGAATACGCAGTATTTT. Its translation is CASSLRGNTQYF.